This TCR beta chain was observed in a study of T-cell reconstitution after alpha-beta-depleted transplantation in children. Findings and limits, study-wide: Several hundred expanded graft clones reportedly gave rise to the alpha-beta T cells present about two months after transplant.

This clonotype was recorded at least ten times. Its antigen is still unknown. TCRbeta library construction was performed incorporating unique molecular identifiers. TCRdb re-called the PCR reads through MiXCR, storing one row per CDR3 protein. The top ten hold about 6.1% of the sample, which has roughly 100,000 distinct CDR3 sequences, 4.5% to 7.5% seen once. The V gene's germline CDR1 is DFQATT and CDR2 SNEGSKA (reference sequence). The CDR3 totals 14 residues. J gave up 8 bases and V 3 bases, and 9 bases lay outside the gene matches. The starting material was PBMCs, mostly from graft donor cells, obtained 60 days after TCRalphabeta/CD19-depleted stem cell transplant. The source is a female patient aged 2-10 years who had a stem cell transplant for Fanconi anemia, so the T cells may come from the graft donor. The chain has TRBV20-1 and TRBJ2-1; 8 bases are a match to TRBD2. DNA for the CDR3: TGCAGTGCTAGTAGAGCGGGAGATGGGTATGAGCAGTTCTTC. Its protein is CSASRAGDGYEQFF.